This T cell receptor beta chain derives from a study of tumor-infiltrating lymphocytes in localized non-small cell lung cancer. General observations from the study: Only some patients had TCR sequencing, depending on available tissue. Tumor T-cell fraction was not associated with recurrence-free survival. Higher tumor T cell infiltration than in uninvolved lung was supported by TCRbeta sequencing.

Details on this clone: Antigen specificity is unknown.

Some clones are missing from TCRdb's copy, which holds only in-frame ones; the method was immunoSEQ multiplex PCR. The table lists 12,000 or so clones, around 78% of them singletons. CDR1 SGDLS and CDR2 YYNGEE come from the germline V gene. V lost 0 bases to trimming and J lost 0 bases, with 9 bases between them. This CDR3 comprises 15 residues. The chain employs TRBV9 and TRBJ2-5; possibly TRBD1 for D (5 bases). The sequence came from a human donor with non-small cell lung cancer. Sequenced material: lung tumor tissue. The CDR3 loop is CASSVGVRDQETQYF. The CDR3 DNA reads as TGTGCCAGCAGCGTAGGCGTCAGGGACCAAGAGACCCAGTACTTC.